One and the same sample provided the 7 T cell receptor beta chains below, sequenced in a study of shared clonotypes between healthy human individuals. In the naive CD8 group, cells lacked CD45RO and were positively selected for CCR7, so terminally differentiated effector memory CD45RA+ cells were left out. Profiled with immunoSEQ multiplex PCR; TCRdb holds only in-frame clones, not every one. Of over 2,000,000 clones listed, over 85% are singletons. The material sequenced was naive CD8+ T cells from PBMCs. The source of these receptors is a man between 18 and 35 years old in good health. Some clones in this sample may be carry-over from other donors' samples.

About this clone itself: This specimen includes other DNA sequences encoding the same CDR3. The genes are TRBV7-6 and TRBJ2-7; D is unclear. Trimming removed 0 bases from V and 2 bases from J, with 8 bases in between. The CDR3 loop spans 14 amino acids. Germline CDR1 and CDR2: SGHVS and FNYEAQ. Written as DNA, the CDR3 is TGTGCCAGCAGCTTAGCCCTAGGTGCCTACGAGCAGTACTTC. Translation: CASSLALGAYEQYF. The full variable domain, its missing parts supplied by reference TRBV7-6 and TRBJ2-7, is GAGVSQSPRYKVTKRGQDVALRCDPISGHVSLYWYRQALGQGPEFLTYFNYEAQQDKSGLPNDRFSAERPEGSISTLTIQRTEQRDSAMYRCASSLALGAYEQYFGPGTRLTVT.

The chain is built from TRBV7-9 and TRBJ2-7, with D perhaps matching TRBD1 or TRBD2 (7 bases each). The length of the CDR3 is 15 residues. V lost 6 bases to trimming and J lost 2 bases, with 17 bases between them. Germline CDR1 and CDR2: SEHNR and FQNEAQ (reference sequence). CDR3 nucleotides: TGTGCCAGCAGGATGCAGCGGGACAGAGCCTACGAGCAGTACTTC. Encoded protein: CASRMQRDRAYEQYF.

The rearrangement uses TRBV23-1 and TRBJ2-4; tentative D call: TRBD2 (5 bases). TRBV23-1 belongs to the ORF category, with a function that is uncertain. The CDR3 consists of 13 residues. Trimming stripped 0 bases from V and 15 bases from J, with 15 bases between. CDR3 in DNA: TGCGCCAGCAGTCAATCGGGAAGGCGGGTCCGGTACTTC. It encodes CASSQSGRRVRYF.

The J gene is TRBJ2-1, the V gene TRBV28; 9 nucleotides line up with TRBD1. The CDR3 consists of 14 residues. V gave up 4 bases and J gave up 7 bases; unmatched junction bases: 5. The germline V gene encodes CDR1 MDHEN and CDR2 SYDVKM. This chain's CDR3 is CASSSSDRGNEQFF. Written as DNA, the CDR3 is TGTGCCAGCAGTTCATCGGACAGGGGAAATGAGCAGTTCTTC.

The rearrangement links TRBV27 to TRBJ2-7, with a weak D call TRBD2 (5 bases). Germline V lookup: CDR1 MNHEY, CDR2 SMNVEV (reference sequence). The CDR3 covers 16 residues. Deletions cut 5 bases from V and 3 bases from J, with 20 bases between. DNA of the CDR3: TGTGCCAGCAGTCCCACTCGTCGGACTGCCCACTACGAGCAGTACTTC. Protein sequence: CASSPTRRTAHYEQYF.

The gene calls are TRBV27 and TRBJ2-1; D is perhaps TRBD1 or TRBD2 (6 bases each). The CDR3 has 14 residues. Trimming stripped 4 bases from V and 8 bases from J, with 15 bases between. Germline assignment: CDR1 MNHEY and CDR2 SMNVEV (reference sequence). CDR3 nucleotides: TGTGCCAGCAGTTCTGGCTTAAGGGGGGATGAGCAGTTCTTC. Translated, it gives CASSSGLRGDEQFF.

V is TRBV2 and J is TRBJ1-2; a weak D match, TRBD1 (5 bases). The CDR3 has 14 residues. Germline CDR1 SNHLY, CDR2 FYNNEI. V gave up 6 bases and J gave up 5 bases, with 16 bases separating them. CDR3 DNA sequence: TGTGCCAGCAGCCCCACAGGAATCTCTTATGGCTACACCTTC. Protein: CASSPTGISYGYTF.